This T cell receptor beta chain derives from a study of blood T cells in healthy people across ages. Findings and caveats of the study: The CMV status of each donor remained undetermined, and this could have confounded shifts in expanded clonotypes. Investigators viewed diversity estimates from one million T cells as underestimates, the study reported. What prevented conclusive comparison of naive and antigen-experienced cells was that PBMCs were unsorted.

PCR was performed a second time for about 7 to 12 cycles using a sample-barcoded 5' primer and a J-beta primer mix. Each sample provided no less than 2.5 million CDR3-containing paired-end reads. TCRdb re-derived calls from the 5' RACE reads in MiXCR, one entry per CDR3 protein. The sample includes approximately 850,000 distinct CDR3 sequences, around 42% of them seen just once. A note on this clonotype: Antigen specificity is unknown.

The clonotype comes from a man aged 55 to 70 in good health. The sample consisted of blood.

CDR3 sequence: CASSQRLEGIYEQYF. In nucleotides, the CDR3 is TGTGCCAGCAGCCAAAGGTTGGAGGGGATCTACGAGCAGTACTTC. The J gene is TRBJ2-7, the V gene TRBV3-1; a weak D match, TRBD2 (6 bases). Per the germline V gene, CDR1 is LGHDT and CDR2 is YNNKEL (reference sequence). The CDR3 is 15 amino acids. Between the trimmed V and J ends, which lost 2 bases and 3 bases, there was a span of 14 bases.